This T cell receptor (beta chain) was documented in a study of T cells in localized non-small cell lung cancer. Points from the study as a whole: Highest T cell clonality was seen in uninvolved adjacent lung, surpassing that measured in tumor. Of the top 100 tumor clones, median about 56 were in adjacent lung, approximately 29 among its top 100. Blood T cell density predicted longer survival; adjacent-lung clonality, shorter. Because only a single region of the tumor was sequenced, heterogeneity remains possible.

Worth noting for this clone: As yet, its antigen is unknown.

Generated by immunoSEQ multiplex PCR, the TCRdb table keeps only in-frame clones and is missing some. The repertoire holds tens of thousands of clones, with about four fifths as singletons. V was pared by 4 bases and J by 2 bases, with 4 bases of the junction left unmatched. The CDR3 runs to 14 residues. CDR1 is SGHRS and CDR2 is YFSETQ in the germline V gene. The chain recombines TRBV5-1 with TRBJ2-7; 9 nucleotides line up with TRBD1. The TCR comes from a man aged 35-75 years with stage I lung adenocarcinoma. The starting material was peripheral blood, obtained before any cancer treatment. The DNA for the CDR3 is TGCGCCAGCAGCCCGGGGGACAGGGCCTACGAGCAGTACTTC. It encodes CASSPGDRAYEQYF.